The T cell receptor beta chain under discussion was sequenced for a study of T cell clonality in common variable immunodeficiency. Study-level results: TCRbeta clonality was increased in CVID versus healthy controls. CVID subjects shared fewer TCRbeta clones than healthy controls did.

This clone occurred many times. No antigen is known for it. TCRdb's copy holds only in-frame clones and misses some; the assay was immunoSEQ multiplex PCR. The sample gives about 74,000 clones, none seen only once, and the top ten clones hold approximately 0.81%. This sequence was found in a person aged 18 to 70 in good health. Sequenced input: peripheral blood mononuclear cells.

This chain's CDR3 is CASSLRDSFNQPQHF. The CDR3 DNA, read in part, is TGTGCCAGTAGTCTACGGGACAGTTTTAATCAGCCC. The V gene is TRBV19, the J gene TRBJ1-5; 7 bases align to TRBD1. From the germline J gene comes the end of the CDR3, since the read stops 3 residues before it. The CDR3 covers 15 residues. Germline CDR1 and CDR2: LNHDA and SQIVND (reference sequence). Trimming took 5 bases from V and 4 from J; bases not matched to a gene: 8.